The 31 T cell receptor beta chains below were found in one sample sequenced in a study of naive CD8 T cells in extremely preterm neonates. Clones were sequenced by immunoSEQ multiplex PCR, and TCRdb holds only the in-frame ones, with some missing. The table records approximately 7,900 clones, roughly 98% of them present only once. What was sequenced was naive CD8+ T cells from blood. The source is a human donor in good health.

The chain links TRBV5-6 to TRBJ2-3; D not resolved. CDR3 length: 15 residues. Germline CDR1 is SGHDT and CDR2 is YYEEEE. Trimming left V 0 bases short and J 2 bases short, with 10 bases between. CDR3 region: CASSLGSIYTDTQYF. As DNA, the CDR3 is TGTGCCAGCAGCTTGGGATCTATTTACACAGATACGCAGTATTTT.

The genes are TRBV25-1 and TRBJ2-1, with 9 positions matching TRBD2. Per germline, CDR1 MGHDK and CDR2 SYGVNS. The CDR3 consists of 14 residues. Trimming removed 3 bases from V and 7 bases from J; junction bases left unmatched: 4. The CDR3 reads CASSEASGINEQFF. The CDR3 nucleotides read TGTGCCAGCAGTGAGGCTAGCGGGATAAATGAGCAGTTCTTC.

The rearrangement links TRBV11-2 to TRBJ1-2; D not resolved. From germline, CDR1 is SGHAT and CDR2 FQNNGV. The V end lost 1 base, the J end lost 4 bases, and 16 bases lay between the germline ends. The CDR3 totals 16 residues. The CDR3 is CASSLGVNSQIYGYTF. In DNA, the CDR3 is TGTGCCAGCAGCTTAGGAGTGAACAGTCAGATCTATGGCTACACCTTC.

CDR3 sequence: CSVEEEGLAGTGELFF. In DNA form, the CDR3 reads TGCAGCGTTGAAGAAGAAGGACTAGCGGGTACCGGGGAGCTGTTTTTT. The chain employs TRBV29-1 and TRBJ2-2; TRBD2 agrees at 11 bases. After removal of 0 bases from V and 5 bases from J, the junction contained 5 bases not matched to a gene. The CDR3 runs 16 residues. Germline CDR1 reads SQVTM; CDR2 reads ANQGSEA.

The chain couples TRBV28 to TRBJ2-3; D is uncertain. Trimming cost V 6 bases and J 2 bases, with 6 bases left between them. Per germline, CDR1 MDHEN and CDR2 SYDVKM. This CDR3 has 12 amino acids. In DNA, the CDR3 is TGTGCCAGCAGCCCTATCACAGATACGCAGTATTTT. This codes for CASSPITDTQYF.

The genes are TRBV9 and TRBJ2-1; 8 bases match TRBD1. Germline CDR1 and CDR2: SGDLS and YYNGEE. V lost 0 bases to trimming and J lost 4 bases; unmatched junction nucleotides: 3. CDR3 length: 15 amino acids. The CDR3 DNA reads as TGTGCCAGCAGCGTAGTAGGACAGGGTTACAATGAGCAGTTCTTC. Protein product: CASSVVGQGYNEQFF.

A single count supports this clone. The chain carries TRBV6-1 and TRBJ2-7; TRBD1 matches at 7 bases. The CDR3 contains 15 residues. From germline, CDR1 is MNHNS and CDR2 SASEGT. V lost 6 bases, J lost 0 bases, and 8 bases stayed unmatched. The chain's CDR3 is CASRIRDRLSYEQYV. The CDR3 DNA is TGTGCCAGCAGGATCAGGGACAGACTCTCCTACGAGCAGTACGTC.

The genes are TRBV10-1 and TRBJ2-3; TRBD2 matches at 10 bases. CDR3 length: 17 amino acids. The V gene's germline CDR1 is WNHNN and CDR2 SYGVQD (reference sequence). Losses at the gene ends were 2 bases for V and 0 bases for J; bases not matched to a gene: 5. CDR3 nucleotides: TGCGCCAGCAGTGAGGGCACTAGCGGGATCAGCACAGATACGCAGTATTTT. Protein product: CASSEGTSGISTDTQYF.

The rearrangement joins TRBV5-6 to TRBJ2-3, with TRBD1 identical over 12 bases. There are 15 residues in the CDR3. Germline V CDR1 and CDR2: SGHDT, YYEEEE. The junction had 8 bases not matched to a gene; V was cut back by 6 bases and J by 6 bases. In DNA form, the CDR3 reads TGTGCCAGCACCCACGGGACAGGGGGCATGGATACGCAGTATTTT. Residues: CASTHGTGGMDTQYF.

The CDR3 region is CASSWGGGTDTQYF. The DNA of the CDR3 is TGTGCCAGCAGCTGGGGCGGGGGCACAGATACGCAGTATTTT. The rearrangement uses TRBV11-1 and TRBJ2-3; maybe TRBD2 (6 bases). Deletions cut 4 bases from V and 1 base from J, with 9 bases between. The CDR3 has 14 residues. Germline V gene sequence: CDR1 SGHAT, CDR2 FQDESV (reference sequence).

For the CDR3, the DNA is TGTGCCATCAGTGAGTCGGACAGCTACGAGCAGTACTTC. Translated: CAISESDSYEQYF. The gene calls are TRBV10-3 and TRBJ2-7; D is perhaps TRBD1 (6 bases). The CDR3 covers 13 residues. Trimming took off 0 bases at V and 3 bases at J, with 6 bases between the two ends. Germline assignment: CDR1 ENHRY and CDR2 SYGVKD.

This rearrangement joins TRBV7-9 to TRBJ2-7; D is undetermined. Germline CDR1 reads SEHNR; CDR2 reads FQNEAQ (reference sequence). The V end lost 3 bases, the J end lost 5 bases, and 8 bases lay between the germline ends. This CDR3 has 12 residues. This chain's CDR3 is CASSFNFHEQYF. The CDR3 DNA is TGTGCCAGCAGCTTCAACTTCCACGAGCAGTACTTC.

Points on this clone: Other DNA sequences in the sample encode the same CDR3. The V and J genes are TRBV6-5 and TRBJ1-2; possible D gene TRBD1, 6 bases. V lost 6 bases and J 4 bases, leaving 18 bases between the germline ends. CDR1 MNHEY and CDR2 SVGAGI come from the germline V gene. The CDR3 consists of 15 residues. The CDR3 nucleotides read TGTGCCAGCAGCCCCTCGTGGGCAGGGGTCTATGGCTACACCTTC. This translates into CASSPSWAGVYGYTF.

V and J are TRBV30 and TRBJ2-7, with D perhaps matching TRBD1 (6 bases). Trimming pared 0 bases from V and 3 bases from J, leaving 12 bases between. The CDR3 loop spans 14 amino acids. Germline CDR1 GTSNPN, CDR2 SVGIG (reference sequence). CDR3 sequence (DNA): TGTGCCTGGAGTGTAGGGACAAAGGGCTACGAGCAGTACTTC. Translating gives CAWSVGTKGYEQYF.

The chain links TRBV27 to TRBJ1-2; D gene ambiguous. V dropped 5 bases and J dropped 2 bases, with 12 bases sitting between them. Germline CDR1 and CDR2: MNHEY and SMNVEV (reference sequence). The CDR3 has 14 residues. Here the CDR3 DNA reads TGTGCCAGCAGTCCCCGTGGAGAGAACTATGGCTACACCTTC. This gives the protein CASSPRGENYGYTF.

This CDR3 is CASSYSDTLYNSPLHF. CDR3 DNA sequence: TGTGCCAGCAGTTACTCGGACACTTTATATAATTCACCCCTCCACTTT. This chain uses TRBV6-5 with TRBJ1-6, with a weak D call TRBD1 (5 bases). CDR3 length: 16 residues. Germline CDR1 is MNHEY and CDR2 is SVGAGI. V was shortened by 0 bases and J by 4 bases, with 10 bases between the two germline ends.

This clone appeared a single time. The chain combines TRBV2 with TRBJ2-5; 10 bases match TRBD2. The J segment lost 5 bases and the V segment lost 3 bases, leaving 12 bases of the junction unmatched. Germline V gene data show CDR1 as SNHLY and CDR2 as FYNNEI. The CDR3 contains 17 residues. CDR3 sequence: CASSEIPTSGPIETQYF. In DNA, the CDR3 is TGTGCCAGCAGTGAGATTCCGACTAGCGGGCCCATCGAGACCCAGTACTTC.

The rearrangement uses TRBV28 and TRBJ1-5; possibly TRBD1 for D (5 bases). Per the germline V gene, CDR1 is MDHEN and CDR2 is SYDVKM. The ends were cut back, 3 bases at V and 3 bases at J, with 15 bases in the middle. The CDR3 has 16 amino acids. The CDR3 reads CASSFSRVVDNQPQHF. The CDR3 region has the DNA TGTGCCAGCAGTTTTTCCAGGGTTGTTGACAATCAGCCCCAGCATTTT.

V and J are TRBV13 and TRBJ1-1; a possible D gene is TRBD1 (5 bases). CDR1 is PRHDT, CDR2 FYEKMQ, per germline (reference sequence). This CDR3 spans 14 amino acids. The ends were cut back, 3 bases at V and 1 base at J, with 9 bases in the middle. The CDR3: CASSLGQPNTEAFF. Written as DNA, the CDR3 is TGTGCCAGCAGCTTGGGGCAGCCGAACACTGAAGCTTTCTTT.

This chain joins TRBV11-1 and TRBJ2-1; the match to TRBD2 covers 12 bases. This CDR3 is built from 18 residues. CDR1 is SGHAT, CDR2 FQDESV, per germline (reference sequence). The junction had 8 bases not matched to a gene; V was cut back by 3 bases and J by 2 bases. This chain's CDR3 is CASSLVYPSGRAYNEQFF. CDR3 sequence (DNA): TGTGCCAGCAGCTTGGTGTATCCTAGCGGGAGGGCCTACAATGAGCAGTTCTTC.

The rearrangement links TRBV13 to TRBJ2-3; 9 nucleotides align to TRBD1. The CDR3 spans 15 residues. Germline CDR1 is PRHDT and CDR2 is FYEKMQ (reference sequence). The V gene end was trimmed by 5 bases and the J gene end by 6 bases; junction bases not matched to a gene: 9. CDR3 in DNA: TGTGCCAGCAGCCAGGGGACAGGGCAGTTTGATACGCAGTATTTT. Its translation is CASSQGTGQFDTQYF.

V gene TRBV6-6 combines with J gene TRBJ1-1; D remains unclear. CDR3 length equals 11 residues. V was trimmed by 7 bases and J by 1 base, leaving 4 bases between them. Per the germline V gene, CDR1 is MNHNY and CDR2 is SVGAGI (reference sequence). This CDR3 reads CASNRNTEAFF. The CDR3 DNA follows: TGTGCCAGCAATCGGAACACTGAAGCTTTCTTT.

J is TRBJ2-2 and V is TRBV9; TRBD2 is a possible D gene (6 bases). With 5 bases removed from V and 4 bases from J, the gap between germline ends came to 12 bases. The CDR3 runs 14 residues. The germline V gene encodes CDR1 SGDLS and CDR2 YYNGEE. CDR3 region: CASSGGSGTGELFF. CDR3 sequence (DNA): TGTGCCAGCAGTGGAGGGTCGGGCACCGGGGAGCTGTTTTTT.

The V and J genes are TRBV5-6 and TRBJ2-2, with unresolved D. V lost 5 bases to trimming and J lost 4 bases, with 12 bases between them. The CDR3 consists of 14 residues. In germline, CDR1 is SGHDT, CDR2 YYEEEE. The chain's CDR3 is CASSYQAFTGELFF. The CDR3 bases are TGTGCCAGCAGTTATCAGGCTTTCACCGGGGAGCTGTTTTTT.

The chain combines TRBV19 with TRBJ2-2; the D gene is possibly TRBD1 (5 bases). The V end was cut by 7 bases, the J end by 3 bases, with 9 bases between. The germline CDR1 and CDR2 sequences are LNHDA and SQIVND (reference sequence). The CDR3 consists of 13 residues. This CDR3 reads CASTAGYTGELFF. The CDR3 nucleotides read TGTGCCAGTACGGCAGGGTACACCGGGGAGCTGTTTTTT.

The chain couples TRBV7-8 to TRBJ2-7; 11 bases fit TRBD1. With 5 bases clipped from V and 4 bases from J, the junction kept 4 bases outside the gene matches. The length of the CDR3 is 14 residues. Germline CDR1 and CDR2: SGHVS and FQNEAQ. CDR3 nucleotide sequence: TGTGCCAGCAGCCCCGGGACAGGGGGATACGAGCAGTACGTC. It encodes CASSPGTGGYEQYV.

V gene TRBV4-2 combines with J gene TRBJ2-1; D unresolved. The V gene lost 2 bases and the J gene lost 4 bases, with 9 bases spanning the gap. The V gene's germline CDR1 is LGHNA and CDR2 YNFKEQ. The CDR3 is 14 amino acids. CDR3 loop: CASSQLDGYNEQFF. The DNA of the CDR3 is TGTGCCAGCAGCCAACTAGATGGATACAATGAGCAGTTCTTC.

The gene calls are TRBV7-9 and TRBJ1-2; tentative D call: TRBD1 (5 bases). This CDR3 has 14 amino acids. Germline CDR1 SEHNR, CDR2 FQNEAQ (reference sequence). The germline V and J ends were trimmed by 1 base and 1 base, with 7 bases remaining between them. Here the CDR3 reads CASSLGDSNYGYTF. The CDR3 coding sequence is TGTGCCAGCAGCTTAGGAGACAGTAACTATGGCTACACCTTC.

This sequence joins TRBV28 and TRBJ2-2; no reliable D call. V was shortened by 3 bases and J by 3 bases, with 11 bases between the two germline ends. CDR1 is MDHEN and CDR2 is SYDVKM in the germline V gene. The CDR3 runs 15 residues. The CDR3 DNA is TGTGCCAGCAGTTTTTCAGACACTTACACCGGGGAGCTGTTTTTT. Its protein is CASSFSDTYTGELFF.

In DNA, the CDR3 is TGCAGCGTTGTGACAGTAGCCAAAAACATTCAGTACTTC. It is translated as CSVVTVAKNIQYF. The rearrangement uses TRBV29-1 and TRBJ2-4; perhaps TRBD1 as D (5 bases). The CDR3 is 13 amino acids. The V and J ends lost 4 bases and 0 bases respectively, with 7 bases between them. Germline CDR1 SQVTM, CDR2 ANQGSEA.

The chain carries TRBV27 and TRBJ2-5; no reliable D call. The germline CDR1 and CDR2 sequences are MNHEY and SMNVEV (reference sequence). V shed 0 bases and J shed 4 bases, with 12 bases lying between them. This CDR3 contains 15 residues. CDR3 DNA sequence: TGTGCCAGCAGTTTATCACCAAGTCCCGGAGAGACCCAGTACTTC. Residues: CASSLSPSPGETQYF.